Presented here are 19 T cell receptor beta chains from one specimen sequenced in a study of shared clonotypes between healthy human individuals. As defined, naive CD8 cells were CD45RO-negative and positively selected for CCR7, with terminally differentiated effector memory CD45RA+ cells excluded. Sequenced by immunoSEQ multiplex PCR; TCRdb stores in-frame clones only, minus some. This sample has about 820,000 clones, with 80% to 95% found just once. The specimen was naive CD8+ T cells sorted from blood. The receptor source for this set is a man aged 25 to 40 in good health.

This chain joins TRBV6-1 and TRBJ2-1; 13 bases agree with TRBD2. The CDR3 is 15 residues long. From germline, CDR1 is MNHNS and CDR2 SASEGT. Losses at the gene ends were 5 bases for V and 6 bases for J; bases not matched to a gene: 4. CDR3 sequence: CASSPTSGRANEQFF. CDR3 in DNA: TGTGCCAGCAGTCCAACTAGCGGGAGGGCCAATGAGCAGTTCTTC.

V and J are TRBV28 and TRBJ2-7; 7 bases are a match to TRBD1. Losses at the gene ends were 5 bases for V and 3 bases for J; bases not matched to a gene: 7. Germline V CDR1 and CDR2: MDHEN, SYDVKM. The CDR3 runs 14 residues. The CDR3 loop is CASSLTGDSYEQYF. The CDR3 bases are TGTGCCAGCAGTCTAACAGGGGACAGCTACGAGCAGTACTTC. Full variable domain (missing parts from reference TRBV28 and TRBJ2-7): DVKVTQSSRYLVKRTGEKVFLECVQDMDHENMFWYRQDPGLGLRLIYFSYDVKMKEKGDIPEGYSVSREKKERFSLILESASTNQTSMYLCASSLTGDSYEQYFGPGTRLTVT.

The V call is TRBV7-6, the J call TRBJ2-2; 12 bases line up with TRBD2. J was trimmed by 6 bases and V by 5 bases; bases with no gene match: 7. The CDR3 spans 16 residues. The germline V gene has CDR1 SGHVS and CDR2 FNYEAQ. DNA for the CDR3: TGTGCCAGCAGCCAGGGGACTAGCGGGCGGGCCGGGGAGCTGTTTTTT. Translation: CASSQGTSGRAGELFF.

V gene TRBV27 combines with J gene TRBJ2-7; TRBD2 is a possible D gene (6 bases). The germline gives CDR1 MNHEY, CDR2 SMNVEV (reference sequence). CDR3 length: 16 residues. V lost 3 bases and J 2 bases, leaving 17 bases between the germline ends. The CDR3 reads CASSFTLGSGTYEQYF. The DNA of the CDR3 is TGTGCCAGCAGTTTTACCCTTGGTAGCGGTACCTACGAGCAGTACTTC.

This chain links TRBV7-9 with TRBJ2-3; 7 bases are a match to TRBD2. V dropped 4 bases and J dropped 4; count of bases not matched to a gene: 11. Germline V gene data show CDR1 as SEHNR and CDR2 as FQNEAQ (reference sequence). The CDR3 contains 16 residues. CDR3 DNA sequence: TGTGCCAGCAGCTCGTCCCGGCGGGAGCTGGCAGATACGCAGTATTTT. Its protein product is CASSSSRRELADTQYF.

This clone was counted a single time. CDR3 bases: TGCGCCAGCAGCCCACTACTAGCGGGAGGAACCGGGGAGCTGTTTTTT. Protein: CASSPLLAGGTGELFF. The rearrangement uses TRBV4-1 and TRBJ2-2, with 12 bases identical to TRBD2. The CDR3 runs 16 residues. Germline CDR1 MGHRA, CDR2 YSYEKL. V was clipped by 4 bases and J by 5 bases; unmatched bases: 5.

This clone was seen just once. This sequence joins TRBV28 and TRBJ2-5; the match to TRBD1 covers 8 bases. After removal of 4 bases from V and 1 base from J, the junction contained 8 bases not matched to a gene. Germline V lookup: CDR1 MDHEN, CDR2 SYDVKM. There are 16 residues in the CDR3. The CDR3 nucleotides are TGTGCCAGCAGTTCGAGCCGGACAGGGAGCCAAGAGACCCAGTACTTC. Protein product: CASSSSRTGSQETQYF.

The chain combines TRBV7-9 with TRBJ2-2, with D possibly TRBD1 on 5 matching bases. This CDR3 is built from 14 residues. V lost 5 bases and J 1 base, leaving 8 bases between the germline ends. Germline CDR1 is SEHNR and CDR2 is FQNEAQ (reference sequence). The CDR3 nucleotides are TGTGCCAGCAGCGTAACAGGGAACACCGGGGAGCTGTTTTTT. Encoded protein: CASSVTGNTGELFF. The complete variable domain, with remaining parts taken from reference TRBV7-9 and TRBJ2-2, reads DTGVSQNPRHKITKRGQNVTFRCDPISEHNRLYWYRQTLGQGPEFLTYFQNEAQLEKSRLLSDRFSAERPKGSFSTLEIQRTEQGDSAMYLCASSVTGNTGELFFGEGSRLTVL.

The CDR3 sequence: CASSEPGGYEQYF. DNA for the CDR3: TGTGCCAGCAGCGAACCGGGGGGGTACGAGCAGTACTTC. The gene calls are TRBV11-3 and TRBJ2-7, with TRBD2 identical over 8 bases. The CDR3 runs to 13 residues. Germline values: CDR1 SGHNT, CDR2 YENEEA. Trimming cost V 5 bases and J 4 bases; bases outside gene matches: 4.

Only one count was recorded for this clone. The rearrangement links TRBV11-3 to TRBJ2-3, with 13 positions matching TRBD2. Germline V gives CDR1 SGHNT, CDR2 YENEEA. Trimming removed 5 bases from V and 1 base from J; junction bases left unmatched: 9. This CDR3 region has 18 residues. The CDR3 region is CASSIWTSGSDGTDTQYF. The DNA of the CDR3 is TGTGCCAGCAGCATATGGACTAGCGGGAGTGACGGCACAGATACGCAGTATTTT.

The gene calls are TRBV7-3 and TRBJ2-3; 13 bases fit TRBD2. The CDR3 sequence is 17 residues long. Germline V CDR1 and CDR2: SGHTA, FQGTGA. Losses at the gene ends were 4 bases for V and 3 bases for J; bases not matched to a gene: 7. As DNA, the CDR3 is TGTGCCAGCAGCTCCGGACTAGCGGGAGAATTGACAGATACGCAGTATTTT. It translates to CASSSGLAGELTDTQYF.

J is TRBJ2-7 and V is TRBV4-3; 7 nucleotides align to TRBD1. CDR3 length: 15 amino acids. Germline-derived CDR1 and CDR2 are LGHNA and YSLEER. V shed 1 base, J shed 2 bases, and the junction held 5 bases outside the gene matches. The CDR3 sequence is CASSQGRQGPYEQYF. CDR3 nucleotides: TGCGCCAGCAGCCAAGGCCGACAGGGCCCCTACGAGCAGTACTTC.

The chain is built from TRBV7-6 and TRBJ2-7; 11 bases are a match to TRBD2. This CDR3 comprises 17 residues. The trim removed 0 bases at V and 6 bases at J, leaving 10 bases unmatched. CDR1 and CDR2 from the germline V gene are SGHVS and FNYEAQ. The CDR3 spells CASSLAGDPSGRLEQYF. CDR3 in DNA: TGTGCCAGCAGCTTAGCGGGGGACCCTAGCGGGAGGCTCGAGCAGTACTTC.

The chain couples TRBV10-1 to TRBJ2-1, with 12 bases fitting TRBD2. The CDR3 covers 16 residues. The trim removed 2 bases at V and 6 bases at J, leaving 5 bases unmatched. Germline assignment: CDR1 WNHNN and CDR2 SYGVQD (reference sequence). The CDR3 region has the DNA TGCGCCAGCAGTGAGAAGCTAGCGGGAGGGGTCAATGAGCAGTTCTTC. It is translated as CASSEKLAGGVNEQFF.

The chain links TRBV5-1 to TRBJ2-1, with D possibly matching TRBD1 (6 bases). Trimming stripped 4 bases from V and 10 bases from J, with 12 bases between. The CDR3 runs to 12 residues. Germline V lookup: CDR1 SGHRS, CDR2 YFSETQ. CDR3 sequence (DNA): TGCGCCAGCAGCACCGACAGGCGGGAGCAGTTCTTC. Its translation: CASSTDRREQFF.

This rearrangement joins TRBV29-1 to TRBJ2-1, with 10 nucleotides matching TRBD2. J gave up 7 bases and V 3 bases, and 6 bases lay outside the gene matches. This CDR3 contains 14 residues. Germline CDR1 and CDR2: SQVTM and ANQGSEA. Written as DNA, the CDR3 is TGCAGCGTTGATACGTCTAGCGGGAGAAATGAGCAGTTCTTC. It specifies CSVDTSSGRNEQFF.

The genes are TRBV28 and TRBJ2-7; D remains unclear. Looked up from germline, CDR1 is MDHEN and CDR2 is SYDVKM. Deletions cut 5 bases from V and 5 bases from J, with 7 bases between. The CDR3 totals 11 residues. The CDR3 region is CASSLRNEQYF. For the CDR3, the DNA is TGTGCCAGCAGTCTAAGGAACGAGCAGTACTTC. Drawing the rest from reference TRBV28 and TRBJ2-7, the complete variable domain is DVKVTQSSRYLVKRTGEKVFLECVQDMDHENMFWYRQDPGLGLRLIYFSYDVKMKEKGDIPEGYSVSREKKERFSLILESASTNQTSMYLCASSLRNEQYFGPGTRLTVT.

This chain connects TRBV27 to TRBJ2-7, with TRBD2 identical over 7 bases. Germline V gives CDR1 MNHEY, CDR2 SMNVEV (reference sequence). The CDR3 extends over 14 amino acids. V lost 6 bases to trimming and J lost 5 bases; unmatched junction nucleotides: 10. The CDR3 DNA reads TGTGCCAGCAGAGCCGGACTAGTGTCCCACGAGCAGTACTTC. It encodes CASRAGLVSHEQYF.

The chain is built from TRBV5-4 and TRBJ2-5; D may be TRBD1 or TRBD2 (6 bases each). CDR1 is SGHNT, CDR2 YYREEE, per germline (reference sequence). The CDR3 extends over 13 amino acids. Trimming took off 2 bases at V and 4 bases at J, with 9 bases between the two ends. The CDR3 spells CASSLQGGETQYF. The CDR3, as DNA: TGTGCCAGCAGCTTACAGGGAGGAGAGACCCAGTACTTC.